What follows are 3 T cell receptor beta chains derived from one specimen sequenced in a study of CD8 T cells in Susac syndrome. About 0.5 to 1 ug RNA was reverse transcribed with random hexamers. TCRdb re-derived calls from the immunoSEQ multiplex PCR reads in MiXCR, one entry per CDR3 protein. Here the sample spans around 150,000 distinct CDR3 sequences, 90% to 96% being singletons. Material for sequencing was CD4+ T cells from PBMCs. Source of these receptors: a human donor with Susac syndrome.

This chain links TRBV28 with TRBJ1-4, with 10 bases lining up with TRBD1. V shed 5 bases, J shed 8 bases, and the junction held 8 bases outside the gene matches. This CDR3 is built from 15 residues. The germline V gene has CDR1 MDHEN and CDR2 SYDVKM. CDR3 amino acids: CASSPTGTGEEKLFF. The CDR3 DNA is TGTGCCAGCAGTCCCACCGGGACAGGGGAGGAAAAACTGTTTTTT.

V gene TRBV18 combines with J gene TRBJ1-2; D not certain. The ends were cut back, 1 base at V and 2 bases at J, with 14 bases in the middle. Looked up from germline, CDR1 is KGHSH and CDR2 is LQKENI. This CDR3 has 16 amino acids. The CDR3 here is CASSPLGRIDNYGYTF. The CDR3, as DNA: TGTGCCAGCTCACCACTCGGCAGAATTGACAACTATGGCTACACCTTC.

The chain joins TRBV5-1 to TRBJ2-3; TRBD1 is a possible D gene (6 bases). Germline assignment: CDR1 SGHRS and CDR2 YFSETQ. CDR3 length: 15 amino acids. V lost 4 bases, J lost 3 bases, and 15 bases lay in between. CDR3 protein: CASSDPTGRTDTQYF. The CDR3 coding sequence is TGCGCCAGCAGCGATCCGACAGGCCGGACAGATACGCAGTATTTT.